This T cell receptor beta chain was captured by sequencing in a study of blood T cell repertoires in COVID-19. Study at large: Researchers got acute and convalescent COVID-19 samples from the United States, Italy and Spain. In each case, the material was cDNA or gDNA derived from T cells, B-cell-depleted T cells, or PBMCs.

This CDR3 is built from 17 residues. From germline, CDR1 is SGHRS and CDR2 YFSETQ. Trimming pared 3 bases from V and 2 bases from J, leaving 20 bases between. Original methodology: From reference gene primer amplification, estimates of nucleated cell counts were derived. Profiled with immunoSEQ multiplex PCR; TCRdb holds only in-frame clones, not every one. V, J and clone size are taken as reported in that table, and D and trimming were inferred from the DNA itself. The repertoire consists of 55,000 to 80,000 clones, with more than 60% occurring once and the leading ten covering around a sixth. This clone was detected only a few times.

The TCR originated in a man in his sixties with acute or convalescent COVID-19. Source material: peripheral blood. This chain connects TRBV5-1 to TRBJ1-1, with D tentatively TRBD1 (5 bases). The CDR3 sequence: CASSSGLLGIQNTEAFF. CDR3 DNA sequence: TGCGCCAGCAGCTCGGGACTTCTAGGAATCCAAAACACTGAAGCTTTCTTT.